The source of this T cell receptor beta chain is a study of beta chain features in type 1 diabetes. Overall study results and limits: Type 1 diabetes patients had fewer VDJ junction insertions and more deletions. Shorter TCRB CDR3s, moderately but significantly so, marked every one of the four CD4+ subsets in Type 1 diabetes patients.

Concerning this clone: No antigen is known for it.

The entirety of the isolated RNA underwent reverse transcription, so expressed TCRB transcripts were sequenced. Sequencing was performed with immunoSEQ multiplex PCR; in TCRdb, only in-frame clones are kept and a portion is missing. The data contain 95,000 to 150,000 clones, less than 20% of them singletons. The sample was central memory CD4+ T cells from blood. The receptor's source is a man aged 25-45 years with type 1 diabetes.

The CDR3 reads CASSADSATNEKLFF. The CDR3, as DNA: TGTGCCAGCAGTGCGGACAGTGCAACTAATGAAAAACTGTTTTTT. V is TRBV2 and J is TRBJ1-4; TRBD1 might be the D (6 bases). CDR1 and CDR2 from the germline V gene are SNHLY and FYNNEI. Trimming cost V 4 bases and J 0 bases, with 9 bases left between them. CDR3 length equals 15 residues.